Detailed here is one T cell receptor (beta chain). This record belongs to a study of cytomegalovirus exposure and HLA in healthy donors. V lost 0 bases and J 1 base, leaving 11 bases between the germline ends. The CDR3 runs 16 residues. Germline assignment: CDR1 SGHRS and CDR2 YFSETQ. 60 Vbeta and 13 Jbeta primers were used in PCR. Some clones are missing from TCRdb's copy, which holds only in-frame ones; the method was immunoSEQ multiplex PCR. Counted here are approximately 130,000 clones, 70% to 80% occurring once; the ten biggest clones make up around 1.8%. The TCR originated in a female donor in good health and CMV-seropositive. Sequencing used PBMCs. This chain links TRBV5-1 with TRBJ2-1; D uncertain. The CDR3 protein is CASSLDPDFSYNEQFF. The CDR3, as DNA: TGCGCCAGCAGCTTGGACCCCGACTTTTCCTACAATGAGCAGTTCTTC.